The 16 T cell receptor beta chains below were found in one sample sequenced in a study of siplizumab effects on memory and regulatory T cells (dated by TCRdb to between 2018 and 2020). Library construction relied on the immunoSEQ multiplex PCR assay. TCRdb mirrors the immuneACCESS table, restricted to in-frame sequences. Some clones are absent from its copies; in checked studies, under half trace to an unresolved V gene, and the reason for the others is unknown. The table for this sample lists some 56,000 clones; 95% to 98% of them were counted only once. Approximately 0.99% of the sample is held by the ten biggest clonotypes. The sequenced sample consisted of naive CD8+ T cells sorted from blood. This sample's cell subset or site label indicates: unstimulated naive T cells. The source of these receptors is a human donor in good health.

The chain joins TRBV7-9 to TRBJ1-1, with D unresolved. With 5 bases removed from V and 2 bases from J, the gap between germline ends came to 12 bases. Germline V gene sequence: CDR1 SEHNR, CDR2 FQNEAQ (reference sequence). The CDR3 is 14 amino acids. The CDR3 DNA is TGTGCCAGCAGCGAGGTCACGGGAAACACTGAAGCTTTCTTT. Amino acids: CASSEVTGNTEAFF.

V and J are TRBV29-1 and TRBJ1-1; D uncertain. CDR1 and CDR2 (germline): SQVTM, ANQGSEA. The CDR3 runs to 13 residues. Trimming cost V 0 bases and J 0 bases, with 5 bases left between them. The CDR3: CSVEEGLNTEAFF. CDR3 coding DNA: TGCAGCGTTGAAGAGGGCTTGAACACTGAAGCTTTCTTT.

This clone came up once. The chain joins TRBV6-6 to TRBJ2-5; D possibly corresponds to TRBD2 (5 bases). The germline V gene encodes CDR1 MNHNY and CDR2 SVGAGI (reference sequence). V lost 6 bases to trimming and J lost 4 bases, with 21 bases between them. This CDR3 region has 16 residues. The DNA of the CDR3 is TGTGCCAGCAGCCAGAGCCCCGGGGATTGGCGAGAGACCCAGTACTTC. The encoded protein is CASSQSPGDWRETQYF.

The chain couples TRBV6-1 to TRBJ2-7, with D tentatively TRBD1 or TRBD2 (5 bases each). Trimming took off 6 bases at V and 3 bases at J, with 12 bases between the two ends. The length of the CDR3 is 13 residues. CDR1 is MNHNS and CDR2 is SASEGT in the germline V gene. The CDR3 DNA reads as TGTGCCAGCAGCCACCGGGGCCTCTACGAGCAGTACTTC. The encoded protein is CASSHRGLYEQYF.

The V and J genes are TRBV7-6 and TRBJ2-7; D possibly corresponds to TRBD1 (6 bases). The CDR3 sequence is 16 residues long. The germline gives CDR1 SGHVS, CDR2 FNYEAQ. V was shortened by 3 bases and J by 2 bases, with 17 bases between the two germline ends. CDR3 sequence reads: CASSLAGTPEAYEQYF. CDR3 bases: TGTGCCAGCAGCTTGGCCGGGACACCAGAGGCCTACGAGCAGTACTTC.

This chain connects TRBV29-1 to TRBJ2-1; the D is unclear. V shed 6 bases and J shed 0 bases, with 15 bases lying between them. This CDR3 comprises 15 residues. Germline lookup yields CDR1 SQVTM and CDR2 ANQGSEA. CDR3 region: CSVVRGLSSYNEQFF. For the CDR3, the DNA is TGCAGCGTCGTACGCGGCCTTAGCTCCTACAATGAGCAGTTCTTC.

The chain links TRBV28 to TRBJ1-2; 7 bases are shared with TRBD1. CDR3 length: 15 residues. Germline CDR1 MDHEN, CDR2 SYDVKM. Germline trimming cut 4 bases from V and 1 base from J; bases unmatched to any gene: 6. This chain's CDR3 is CASSSGGGGNYGYTF. CDR3 bases: TGTGCCAGCAGTTCAGGGGGAGGGGGTAACTATGGCTACACCTTC.

The chain couples TRBV7-6 to TRBJ2-6; D not certain. CDR1 and CDR2 (germline): SGHVS, FNYEAQ. V dropped 3 bases and J dropped 0 bases, with 9 bases sitting between them. CDR3 length: 16 amino acids. The CDR3 protein is CASSFQPHSGANVLTF. The DNA of the CDR3 is TGTGCCAGCAGCTTTCAGCCCCACTCTGGGGCCAACGTCCTGACTTTC.

This clone came up a few times. The chain couples TRBV7-3 to TRBJ2-7; TRBD2 matches at 8 bases. The CDR3 loop spans 15 amino acids. V dropped 6 bases and J dropped 4; count of bases not matched to a gene: 11. Germline assignment: CDR1 SGHTA and CDR2 FQGTGA. CDR3 amino acids: CASSFGRAGPYEQYF. The CDR3 bases are TGTGCCAGCAGTTTCGGGAGGGCGGGCCCTTACGAGCAGTACTTC.

The rearrangement joins TRBV5-1 to TRBJ1-4; D not resolved. Trimming cost V 1 base and J 4 bases, with 8 bases left between them. The germline CDR1 and CDR2 sequences are SGHRS and YFSETQ. The CDR3 runs 14 residues. CDR3 nucleotides: TGCGCCAGCAGCTTGACACAAGTTAATGAAAAACTGTTTTTT. Translation gives CASSLTQVNEKLFF.

This rearrangement joins TRBV2 to TRBJ2-7, with TRBD2 matching over 10 bases. Germline V gene sequence: CDR1 SNHLY, CDR2 FYNNEI. The CDR3 loop spans 15 amino acids. V gave up 5 bases and J gave up 6 bases; unmatched junction bases: 10. Here the CDR3 reads CASSPLPGLASEQYF. CDR3 in DNA: TGTGCCAGCAGTCCGTTACCGGGACTAGCGTCCGAGCAGTACTTC.

In this sample, this clone turned up once. V gene TRBV19 combines with J gene TRBJ1-1; D remains ambiguous. This CDR3 comprises 13 residues. Germline values: CDR1 LNHDA, CDR2 SQIVND (reference sequence). V lost 6 bases and J 8 bases, leaving 16 bases between the germline ends. DNA for the CDR3: TGTGCCAGTAGCTTATATGGGAGCGGGGAAGCTTTCTTT. Its protein is CASSLYGSGEAFF. The full variable domain, completed using reference TRBV19 and TRBJ1-1, is DGGITQSPKYLFRKEGQNVTLSCEQNLNHDAMYWYRQDPGQGLRLIYYSQIVNDFQKGDIAEGYSVSREKKESFPLTVTSAQKNPTAFYLCASSLYGSGEAFFGQGTRLTVV.

This clone was seen once. J is TRBJ2-7 and V is TRBV4-3; 7 bases are shared with TRBD1. CDR1 and CDR2 from the germline V gene are LGHNA and YSLEER. Losses at the gene ends were 0 bases for V and 3 bases for J; bases not matched to a gene: 5. The CDR3 loop spans 15 amino acids. The CDR3 DNA is TGCGCCAGCAGCCAAGAACTGCAGGGGGTCTACGAGCAGTACTTC. Its translation: CASSQELQGVYEQYF.

CDR3 sequence (DNA): TGTGCCAGCAGTTACAGCGGGAGCACAGATACGCAGTATTTT. Translating it yields CASSYSGSTDTQYF. The chain combines TRBV6-5 with TRBJ2-3; weak D call: TRBD2 (6 bases). CDR3 length: 14 amino acids. With 2 bases removed from V and 0 bases from J, the gap between germline ends came to 6 bases. Germline lookup yields CDR1 MNHEY and CDR2 SVGAGI.

This chain connects TRBV30 to TRBJ2-3, with 8 bases lining up with TRBD2. The CDR3 has 15 residues. Trimming removed 4 bases from V and 2 bases from J; junction bases left unmatched: 8. CDR1 and CDR2 from the germline V gene are GTSNPN and SVGIG (reference sequence). In DNA, the CDR3 is TGTGCCTGGAATTCGGGAGGGGGTTTCACAGATACGCAGTATTTT. This codes for CAWNSGGGFTDTQYF.

The chain couples TRBV7-9 to TRBJ1-5; a possible D gene is TRBD1 (5 bases). V was pared by 4 bases and J by 7 bases, with 17 bases between. Looked up from germline, CDR1 is SEHNR and CDR2 is FQNEAQ (reference sequence). The CDR3 covers 15 residues. As DNA, the CDR3 is TGTGCCAGCAGCTCGGGACCGGGGGGGATGCAGCCCCAGCATTTT. It translates to CASSSGPGGMQPQHF. The full variable domain, in which reference TRBV7-9 and TRBJ1-5 provide the parts outside the CDR3, is DTGVSQNPRHKITKRGQNVTFRCDPISEHNRLYWYRQTLGQGPEFLTYFQNEAQLEKSRLLSDRFSAERPKGSFSTLEIQRTEQGDSAMYLCASSSGPGGMQPQHFGDGTRLSIL.